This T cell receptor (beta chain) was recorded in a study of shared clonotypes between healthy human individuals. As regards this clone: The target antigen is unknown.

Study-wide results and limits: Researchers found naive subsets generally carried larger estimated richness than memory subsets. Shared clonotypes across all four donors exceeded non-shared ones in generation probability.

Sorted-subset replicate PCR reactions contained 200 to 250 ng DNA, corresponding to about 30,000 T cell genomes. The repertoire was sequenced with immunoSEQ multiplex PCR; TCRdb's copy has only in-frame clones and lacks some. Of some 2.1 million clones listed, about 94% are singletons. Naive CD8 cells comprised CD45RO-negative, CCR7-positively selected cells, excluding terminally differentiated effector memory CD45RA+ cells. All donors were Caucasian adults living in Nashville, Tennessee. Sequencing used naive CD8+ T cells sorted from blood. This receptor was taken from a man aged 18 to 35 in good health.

The CDR3 is CASSNSGDTNEQYF. The CDR3 DNA follows: TGTGCCAGCAGCAATAGCGGGGATACTAACGAGCAGTACTTC. The genes are TRBV5-4 and TRBJ2-7; 8 positions agree with TRBD2. Trimming cost V 4 bases and J 5 bases; bases outside gene matches: 8. CDR3 size: 14 residues. The germline CDR1 and CDR2 sequences are SGHNT and YYREEE (reference sequence).